This T cell receptor (beta chain) is from a study of blood T cell repertoires in COVID-19. Looking at the study overall: COVID-19 samples, acute and convalescent, were from the United States, Italy and Spain. T cells, B-cell-depleted T cells, or PBMCs supplied cDNA or gDNA.

In the authors' workflow: Nucleated cell number was recorded as an estimate derived from reference gene primer amplification. Only in-frame clones appear in the TCRdb table, and some are missing; sequencing was by immunoSEQ multiplex PCR. The DNA was the basis for D and trimming; V, J and clone size are from that table. The sample includes fewer than 250,000 clones, roughly nine tenths of them seen just once. This CDR3 contains 14 residues. Trimming left V 1 base short and J 11 bases short, with 17 bases between. Germline CDR1 reads MDHEN; CDR2 reads SYDVKM. The rearrangement links TRBV28 to TRBJ1-2, with a possible D match to TRBD1 (5 bases). This receptor was identified in a woman in her seventies with acute or convalescent COVID-19. Sequenced sample: peripheral blood. The CDR3 sequence: CASSLLVRFGGYTF. The CDR3 nucleotides are TGTGCCAGCAGTTTATTAGTGCGTTTCGGGGGTTACACCTTC.